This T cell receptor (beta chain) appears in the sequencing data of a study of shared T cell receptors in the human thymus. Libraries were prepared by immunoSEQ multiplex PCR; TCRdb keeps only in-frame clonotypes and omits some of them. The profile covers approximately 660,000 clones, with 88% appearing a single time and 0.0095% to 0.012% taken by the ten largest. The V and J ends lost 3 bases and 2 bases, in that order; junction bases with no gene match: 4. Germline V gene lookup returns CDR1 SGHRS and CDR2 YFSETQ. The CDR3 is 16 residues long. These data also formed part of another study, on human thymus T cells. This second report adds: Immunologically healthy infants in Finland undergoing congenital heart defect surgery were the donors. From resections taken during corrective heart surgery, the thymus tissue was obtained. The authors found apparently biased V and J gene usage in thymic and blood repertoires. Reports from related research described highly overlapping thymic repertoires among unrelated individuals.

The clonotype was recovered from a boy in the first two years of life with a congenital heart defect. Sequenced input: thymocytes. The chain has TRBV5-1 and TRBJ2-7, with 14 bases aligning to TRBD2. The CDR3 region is CASSSRLAGGPYEQYF. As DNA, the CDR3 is TGCGCCAGCAGCTCCAGACTAGCGGGAGGGCCCTACGAGCAGTACTTC.